This T cell receptor beta chain was retrieved from a study of CXCR3-negative and CXCR3-positive naive CD8 T cells. The CDR3 runs to 15 residues. For this clonotype: Its specificity is not known.

UMI-labeled TRB cDNA libraries were prepared by 5' RACE. TCRdb re-analyzed the 5' RACE reads; it lists each CDR3 protein once, without DNA. This sample's clone table lists roughly 65,000 distinct CDR3 sequences. Study-wide results and limits: CXCR3-positive naive cells had more hydrophobic TRB CDR3s than CXCR3-negative naive cells.

The sequence was collected from a human donor in good health. Some clones in this sample may be carry-over from other donors' samples. The sequenced material came from naive CXCR3+ CD8+ T cells from blood. Subset noted: CD45RO-CCR7+CD27+CD95- naive CD8+ T cells expressing CXCR3 (TNR3+). J is TRBJ2-7 and V is TRBV12-3 or TRBV12-4; TCRdb reports TRBD1, a call that lacks DNA to check it against. The CDR3: CASSFGGPGSYEQYF.